Following are 16 T cell receptor beta chains from one sample sequenced in a study of T-cell reconstitution after alpha-beta-depleted transplantation in children. During its preparation, the TCRbeta library received unique molecular identifiers. TCRdb itself ran the PCR reads through MiXCR, one entry per CDR3 protein. The data show approximately 800,000 distinct CDR3 sequences, with about 15% seen just once and approximately 5% held by the top ten. This material consisted of PBMCs, mostly from graft donor cells, taken 360 days after TCRalphabeta/CD19-depleted stem cell transplant. The receptors were gathered from a male patient between 10 and 17 years old who had a stem cell transplant for acute lymphoblastic leukemia, so the T cells may come from the graft donor.

V usage is TRBV3-1 and J usage is TRBJ2-7; perhaps TRBD1 as D (5 bases). The germline gives CDR1 LGHDT, CDR2 YNNKEL (reference sequence). CDR3 length: 16 amino acids. The V gene lost 2 bases and the J gene lost 1 base, with 15 bases spanning the gap. CDR3 residues: CASSQRNTGFSYEQYF. The CDR3 DNA follows: TGTGCCAGCAGCCAACGTAACACAGGTTTTTCCTACGAGCAGTACTTC.

This chain uses TRBV27 with TRBJ2-2; the match to TRBD1 covers 10 bases. The CDR3 totals 16 residues. V trimming: 3 bases; J trimming: 3 bases; junction bases outside the gene matches: 4. Per the germline V gene, CDR1 is MNHEY and CDR2 is SMNVEV (reference sequence). The CDR3 region is CASSFWTGGYTGELFF. The CDR3 DNA is TGTGCCAGCAGTTTCTGGACAGGGGGATACACCGGGGAGCTGTTTTTT.

This clonotype occurred a few times. This rearrangement joins TRBV5-1 to TRBJ1-1; possibly TRBD1 for D (5 bases). There are 16 residues in the CDR3. V was shortened by 0 bases and J by 0 bases, with 12 bases between the two germline ends. The germline gives CDR1 SGHRS, CDR2 YFSETQ. Written as DNA, the CDR3 is TGCGCCAGCAGCTTGGGGCCCGGGGGAGTGAACACTGAAGCTTTCTTT. It is translated as CASSLGPGGVNTEAFF.

There are a few counts of this clonotype. The CDR3 sequence is CSARVPNEQFF. The CDR3 region has the DNA TGCAGTGCTAGGGTCCCCAATGAGCAGTTCTTC. The J gene is TRBJ2-1, the V gene TRBV20-1, with D uncertain. The CDR3 covers 11 residues. From germline, CDR1 is DFQATT and CDR2 SNEGSKA (reference sequence). V was shortened by 3 bases and J by 6 bases, with 6 bases between the two germline ends.

The chain combines TRBV24-1 with TRBJ2-5; 10 nucleotides line up with TRBD2. The CDR3 has 13 amino acids. V lost 7 bases and J lost 5; bases outside the gene matches: 3. Germline V gives CDR1 KGHDR, CDR2 SFDVKD. For the CDR3, the DNA is TGTGCCACCAGATCGGGACTAGCGGAGACCCAGTACTTC. Translated, it gives CATRSGLAETQYF.

This clonotype was seen more than once but under ten times. The CDR3 sequence: CASSSSHYEQYF. CDR3 in DNA: TGTGCCAGCAGTTCCTCCCATTACGAGCAGTACTTC. V gene TRBV6-5 combines with J gene TRBJ2-7; the D is unclear. Germline CDR1 MNHEY, CDR2 SVGAGI. The V and J ends lost 4 bases and 4 bases respectively, with 8 bases between them. The CDR3 has 12 amino acids.

The chain carries TRBV5-1 and TRBJ2-3; D may be TRBD1 or TRBD2 (5 bases each). There are 17 residues in the CDR3. V was trimmed by 5 bases and J by 0 bases, leaving 19 bases between them. The V gene's germline CDR1 is SGHRS and CDR2 YFSETQ. The CDR3 nucleotides are TGCGCCAGCAGGGGGGAGAGCTACCCGGAGAGCACAGATACGCAGTATTTT. Encoded protein: CASRGESYPESTDTQYF.

Notes on this clonotype: A much larger clone lies a single base off, so this may be a read error. This chain links TRBV2 with TRBJ2-7, with D perhaps TRBD2 (5 bases). The germline CDR1 and CDR2 sequences are SNHLY and FYNNEI. This CDR3 contains 15 residues. As DNA, the CDR3 is TGTGCCAGCATTGAAGGGAGCCCCCACCCCCCGCAGCAGTACTTC. Its translation: CASIEGSPHPPQQYF.

This clonotype was seen more than once but under ten times. The chain carries TRBV7-9 and TRBJ2-5, with D perhaps matching TRBD1 (5 bases). CDR1 and CDR2 (germline): SEHNR, FQNEAQ (reference sequence). The germline V and J ends were trimmed by 1 base and 2 bases, with 11 bases remaining between them. CDR3 length equals 15 residues. The CDR3 nucleotides read TGTGCCAGCAGCTTAGTACGGACAAATCAAGAGACCCAGTACTTC. As protein: CASSLVRTNQETQYF. The complete variable domain, with remaining parts taken from reference TRBV7-9 and TRBJ2-5, reads DTGVSQNPRHKITKRGQNVTFRCDPISEHNRLYWYRQTLGQGPEFLTYFQNEAQLEKSRLLSDRFSAERPKGSFSTLEIQRTEQGDSAMYLCASSLVRTNQETQYFGPGTRLLVL.

V and J are TRBV2 and TRBJ2-5, with D perhaps matching TRBD1 (5 bases). This CDR3 has 14 residues. V lost 3 bases, J lost 4 bases, and 12 bases lay in between. Germline loops: CDR1 SNHLY, CDR2 FYNNEI. CDR3 residues: CASSDGWGLETQYF. The DNA for the CDR3 is TGTGCCAGCAGTGATGGCTGGGGCTTAGAGACCCAGTACTTC.

In this sample, this clonotype turned up many times. The chain uses TRBV9 and TRBJ2-1; D possibly corresponds to TRBD2 (6 bases). The germline CDR1 and CDR2 sequences are SGDLS and YYNGEE. V shed 4 bases and J shed 2 bases, with 16 bases lying between them. The CDR3 has 16 residues. Here the CDR3 reads CASSPRGGVPYNEQFF. CDR3 DNA sequence: TGTGCCAGCAGCCCCCGAGGCGGGGTCCCCTACAATGAGCAGTTCTTC.

The V and J genes are TRBV7-9 and TRBJ2-2, with a tentative D call TRBD2 (6 bases). The CDR3 has 15 residues. The V end was cut by 3 bases, the J end by 1 base, with 9 bases between. The germline CDR1 and CDR2 sequences are SEHNR and FQNEAQ (reference sequence). The CDR3 DNA is TGTGCCAGCAGCTTCGGGACTTTGAACACCGGGGAGCTGTTTTTT. It is translated as CASSFGTLNTGELFF. Variable domain in full (rest from reference TRBV7-9 and TRBJ2-2): DTGVSQNPRHKITKRGQNVTFRCDPISEHNRLYWYRQTLGQGPEFLTYFQNEAQLEKSRLLSDRFSAERPKGSFSTLEIQRTEQGDSAMYLCASSFGTLNTGELFFGEGSRLTVL.

This clonotype has only a few counts. The chain employs TRBV20-1 and TRBJ1-1; D gene uncertain. The CDR3 totals 12 residues. V shed 6 bases and J shed 4 bases, with 12 bases lying between them. CDR1 is DFQATT, CDR2 SNEGSKA, per germline (reference sequence). CDR3 sequence: CSAREAVTEAFF. CDR3 coding DNA: TGCAGTGCGCGGGAAGCCGTCACTGAAGCTTTCTTT.

This clonotype was counted only a few times. Germline is not matched at one junction end, which may reflect a read error. The rearrangement uses TRBV29-1 and TRBJ2-3; unclear D gene. This CDR3 contains 12 residues. In germline, CDR1 is SQVTM, CDR2 ANQGSEA. CDR3 DNA sequence: TGTAGCCCTTCATGGAGCACAGATACGCAGTATTTT. Protein: CSPSWSTDTQYF.

The chain recombines TRBV20-1 with TRBJ2-7, with D unresolved. The V gene lost 0 bases and the J gene lost 2 bases, with 11 bases spanning the gap. This CDR3 comprises 14 residues. Germline V gene sequence: CDR1 DFQATT, CDR2 SNEGSKA (reference sequence). CDR3 nucleotides: TGCAGTGCTAGAGATCTCGGCAAAACCTACGAGCAGTACTTC. Residues: CSARDLGKTYEQYF.

This clonotype has just a few counts. J is TRBJ1-2 and V is TRBV4-1; a possible D gene is TRBD1 (5 bases). The germline V gene encodes CDR1 MGHRA and CDR2 YSYEKL. Trimming shortened V by 0 bases and J by 2 bases, and 7 bases separated the two germline ends. This CDR3 comprises 14 residues. The CDR3: CASSQEGVNYGYTF. The CDR3 DNA reads TGCGCCAGCAGCCAAGAAGGGGTAAACTATGGCTACACCTTC.